These 14 T cell receptor beta chains came from one sample sequenced in a study of CD8 T cells in Susac syndrome. With random hexamers, reverse transcription was performed on about 0.5 to 1 ug of RNA. TCRdb analysed the immunoSEQ multiplex PCR reads with MiXCR anew, one entry per CDR3 protein. The repertoire consists of 150,000 or so distinct CDR3 sequences, with approximately 90% occurring once and the leading ten covering around 0.075%. The sequenced sample consisted of CD4+ T cells from PBMCs. The receptors come from a human donor in good health.

The chain has TRBV12-3 or TRBV12-4 and TRBJ1-5; tentative D call: TRBD1 (5 bases). The CDR3 sequence is 11 residues long. V lost 2 bases and J 10 bases, leaving 6 bases between the germline ends. DNA of the CDR3: TGTGCCAGCAGTTTACAGGGACCCCAGCATTTT. It codes for CASSLQGPQHF.

The gene calls are TRBV18 and TRBJ2-3; the D gene is possibly TRBD2 (6 bases). The germline CDR1 and CDR2 sequences are KGHSH and LQKENI. V gave up 4 bases and J gave up 6 bases, with 17 bases separating them. This CDR3 spans 15 amino acids. The CDR3 bases are TGTGCCAGCTCACTCCAAGCAGCCGGGGGTGATACGCAGTATTTT. This sequence encodes CASSLQAAGGDTQYF.

The genes are TRBV6-2 or TRBV6-3 and TRBJ2-5; the match to TRBD2 covers 7 bases. Germline CDR1 is MNHEY and CDR2 is SVGEGT. The CDR3 has 13 residues. V gave up 5 bases and J gave up 5 bases; unmatched junction bases: 5. In nucleotides, the CDR3 is TGTGCCAGCAGTGGGGCGGGAGAGGAGACCCAGTACTTC. Protein: CASSGAGEETQYF.

The V call is TRBV18, the J call TRBJ2-7; no clear D. CDR1 and CDR2 (germline): KGHSH, LQKENI. V was pared by 2 bases and J by 3 bases, with 8 bases between. CDR3 length: 13 amino acids. CDR3 DNA sequence: TGTGCCAGCTCACCAACGGACGGCTACGAGCAGTACTTC. This translates into CASSPTDGYEQYF.

The J gene is TRBJ2-5, the V gene TRBV5-1, with D possibly being TRBD1 (6 bases). Germline V gene lookup returns CDR1 SGHRS and CDR2 YFSETQ. The CDR3 is 15 residues long. Trimming took 1 base from V and 5 from J, leaving 15 bases between them. Here the CDR3 reads CASSLSRTVLETQYF. The DNA of the CDR3 is TGCGCCAGCAGCTTGTCCCGGACAGTCCTGGAGACCCAGTACTTC.

The chain has TRBV18 and TRBJ1-2; 8 bases agree with TRBD1. The CDR3 contains 15 residues. Germline V gene sequence: CDR1 KGHSH, CDR2 LQKENI. J was trimmed by 3 bases and V by 3 bases; bases with no gene match: 6. CDR3 in DNA: TGTGCCAGCTCACCGCGGCAGGGGGCAGACTATGGCTACACCTTC. Translated, it gives CASSPRQGADYGYTF.

This chain joins TRBV10-3 and TRBJ2-5; D is uncertain. The V gene lost 2 bases and the J gene lost 7 bases, with 11 bases spanning the gap. The CDR3 runs to 13 residues. The germline CDR1 and CDR2 sequences are ENHRY and SYGVKD. The CDR3 DNA reads TGTGCCATCAGTGAGGAGGTTCCAGGGACCCAGTACTTC. This encodes CAISEEVPGTQYF.

The chain employs TRBV18 and TRBJ2-5; 7 bases align to TRBD1. This CDR3 region has 16 residues. J was trimmed by 0 bases and V by 3 bases; bases with no gene match: 7. Germline V lookup: CDR1 KGHSH, CDR2 LQKENI. For the CDR3, the DNA is TGTGCCAGCTCACCGGGAACCAGGGGGTACCAAGAGACCCAGTACTTC. As protein: CASSPGTRGYQETQYF.

V and J are TRBV20-1 and TRBJ2-1; 7 bases are a match to TRBD2. The CDR3 totals 13 residues. CDR1 DFQATT and CDR2 SNEGSKA come from the germline V gene (reference sequence). The V gene end was trimmed by 5 bases and the J gene end by 8 bases; junction bases not matched to a gene: 9. CDR3 sequence reads: CSAGDYKRHEQFF. The CDR3 DNA sequence: TGCAGTGCTGGGGACTACAAGAGACATGAGCAGTTCTTC.

There are a few counts of this clonotype. V usage is TRBV7-9 and J usage is TRBJ1-6; no firm D call. The germline gives CDR1 SEHNR, CDR2 FQNEAQ (reference sequence). Trimming removed 2 bases at V and 0 bases at J, with 5 bases between. This CDR3 is built from 15 residues. The DNA for the CDR3 is TGTGCCAGCAGCTTAAGCAGCTCCTATAATTCACCCCTCCACTTT. Amino acids: CASSLSSSYNSPLHF.

The chain has TRBV20-1 and TRBJ1-5, with D hard to call. The CDR3 has 13 amino acids. The V gene's germline CDR1 is DFQATT and CDR2 SNEGSKA (reference sequence). V was cut by 0 bases and J by 4 bases, with 7 bases left in between. The CDR3 reads CSAREEQNQPQHF. The DNA for the CDR3 is TGCAGTGCTAGAGAAGAACAGAATCAGCCCCAGCATTTT.

The chain carries TRBV2 and TRBJ1-1, with D maybe TRBD1 (5 bases). From germline, CDR1 is SNHLY and CDR2 FYNNEI. V gave up 6 bases and J gave up 5 bases, with 19 bases separating them. CDR3 size: 15 residues. CDR3 amino acids: CASRATGPSGTEAFF. The CDR3 region has the DNA TGTGCCAGCAGGGCTACGGGACCCTCTGGGACTGAAGCTTTCTTT.

This clonotype was seen only once. The chain couples TRBV5-4 to TRBJ2-2; 9 positions agree with TRBD1. CDR3 size: 15 residues. V was clipped by 4 bases and J by 5 bases; unmatched bases: 6. The germline gives CDR1 SGHNT, CDR2 YYREEE (reference sequence). CDR3 in DNA: TGTGCCAGCAGCCCACAGGGGGCGCGGACCGGGGAGCTGTTTTTT. Translating gives CASSPQGARTGELFF.

The sample holds one count of this clonotype. The chain is built from TRBV18 and TRBJ1-1; 9 bases match TRBD1. With V trimmed by 6 bases and J by 12 bases, 11 bases remained unmatched. Germline CDR1 reads KGHSH; CDR2 reads LQKENI. The CDR3 is 13 residues long. Written as DNA, the CDR3 is TGTGCCAGCTCGGCCGATCCGGGACAGGGAACTTTCTTT. Translation: CASSADPGQGTFF.